This T cell receptor beta chain is from a study of PD-1 blockade in classical Hodgkin lymphoma. Libraries were prepared by immunoSEQ multiplex PCR; TCRdb keeps only in-frame clonotypes and omits some of them. The sample holds 96,000 or so clones; around 93% are singletons and the top ten take just under 2%. As for time point: cycle 4 day 1 (C4D1), after 5 to 7 weeks of nivolumab. Autologous stem cell transplantation was followed by relapse in every patient, and brentuximab vedotin exposure varied. CDR3 length: 17 residues. Germline-derived CDR1 and CDR2 are SEHNR and FQNEAQ (reference sequence). The V and J ends lost 0 bases and 2 bases respectively, with 15 bases between them.

This chain joins TRBV7-9 and TRBJ2-3, with TRBD2 as a possible D gene (7 bases). The TCR was taken from a human donor with classical Hodgkin lymphoma. The sample consisted of peripheral blood mononuclear cells (PBMCs), taken before the fourth cycle of nivolumab. DNA for the CDR3: TGTGCCAGCAGCTTAGCTCGGGGGGCAGGAGACACAGATACGCAGTATTTT. This sequence encodes CASSLARGAGDTDTQYF.